Below are 17 T cell receptor beta chains sequenced from a single sample in a study of T cells in Graves' hyperthyroidism and ophthalmopathy. The investigators amplified TCR beta CDR3 regions from RNA transcripts. The HTBI primer set drove a first-round RT-PCR of the TCR CDR3. TCRdb re-called the multiplex PCR reads with MiXCR, one entry per CDR3 protein. The data hold 350,000 to 400,000 distinct CDR3 sequences, with 15% observed a single time. Sequencing was done on a sample of blood. These TCRs come from a woman in her thirties with Graves' hyperthyroidism.

This clonotype showed up just a few times. The chain links TRBV3-1 to TRBJ2-7; 7 bases are shared with TRBD1. With V trimmed by 1 base and J by 3 bases, 6 bases remained unmatched. Germline CDR1 and CDR2: LGHDT and YNNKEL (reference sequence). This CDR3 is 15 amino acids long. CDR3 sequence reads: CASSQVRRGIYEQYF. CDR3 nucleotides: TGTGCCAGCAGCCAAGTACGCAGGGGGATCTACGAGCAGTACTTC.

In DNA form, the CDR3 reads TGCGCCAGCAGCCAAGCGAGAGATTATCATAGAGAGACCCAGTACTTC. Amino acid sequence: CASSQARDYHRETQYF. The chain joins TRBV4-1 to TRBJ2-5; D unclear. V was clipped by 1 base and J by 4 bases, with 16 bases between them. CDR3 length: 16 amino acids. Germline assignment: CDR1 MGHRA and CDR2 YSYEKL.

This clonotype was counted many times. The rearrangement uses TRBV24-1 and TRBJ2-7; D call uncertain. Germline V gene lookup returns CDR1 KGHDR and CDR2 SFDVKD. Deletions cut 11 bases from V and 2 bases from J, with 15 bases between. The CDR3 length is 13 residues. The CDR3 protein is CAIADPNAYEQYF. The DNA for the CDR3 is TGTGCCATCGCAGACCCAAACGCCTACGAGCAGTACTTC.

This clonotype was observed a handful of times. The chain couples TRBV10-1 to TRBJ2-5, with 11 bases aligning to TRBD2. In germline, CDR1 is WNHNN, CDR2 SYGVQD (reference sequence). The CDR3 contains 15 residues. V trimming: 5 bases; J trimming: 3 bases; junction bases outside the gene matches: 5. Written as DNA, the CDR3 is TGCGCCAGCAGTACCGGGACTAGCGGAAAAGAGACCCAGTACTTC. This codes for CASSTGTSGKETQYF.

V and J are TRBV15 and TRBJ2-1; a possible D gene is TRBD1 (5 bases). Trimming took 5 bases from V and 3 from J, leaving 14 bases between them. The CDR3 consists of 15 residues. Germline CDR1 reads LNHNV; CDR2 reads YYDKDF (reference sequence). CDR3 in DNA: TGTGCCACCAGCCGCATCGACAGTGACTACAATGAGCAGTTCTTC. This gives the protein CATSRIDSDYNEQFF. Complete variable domain (other parts from reference TRBV15 and TRBJ2-1): DAMVIQNPRYQVTQFGKPVTLSCSQTLNHNVMYWYQQKSSQAPKLLFHYYDKDFNNEADTPDNFQSRRPNTSFCFLDIRSPGLGDTAMYLCATSRIDSDYNEQFFGPGTRLTVL.

This clonotype was counted ten times or more. The chain is built from TRBV28 and TRBJ2-1; D is unresolved. This CDR3 comprises 17 residues. Trimming cost V 5 bases and J 0 bases, with 17 bases left between them. Germline values: CDR1 MDHEN, CDR2 SYDVKM. For the CDR3, the DNA is TGTGCCAGCAGTAGAGAGAAGCCACCCCTCTCCTACAATGAGCAGTTCTTC. It codes for CASSREKPPLSYNEQFF.

CDR3 protein: CASSFGGAGLAGYEQYF. The CDR3 DNA follows: TGTGCCAGCAGTTTCGGGGGAGCGGGACTAGCGGGGTACGAGCAGTACTTC. The chain recombines TRBV28 with TRBJ2-7; 13 positions agree with TRBD2. J was trimmed by 4 bases and V by 3 bases; bases with no gene match: 9. There are 17 residues in the CDR3. CDR1 and CDR2 from the germline V gene are MDHEN and SYDVKM.

This clonotype was detected ten times or more. The gene calls are TRBV5-8 and TRBJ2-5; D is possibly TRBD2 (6 bases). Germline V gene data show CDR1 as SGHTS and CDR2 as YDEGEE. Trimming left V 4 bases short and J 3 bases short, with 16 bases between. The CDR3 is 15 residues long. CDR3 nucleotide sequence: TGTGCCAGCAGCCCCCGGGGCGGGGAAAAAGAGACCCAGTACTTC. This codes for CASSPRGGEKETQYF. The full variable domain, its missing parts supplied by reference TRBV5-8 and TRBJ2-5, is EAGVTQSPTHLIKTRGQQATLRCSPISGHTSVYWYQQALGLGLQFLLWYDEGEERNRGNFPPRFSGRQFPNYSSELNVNALELEDSALYLCASSPRGGEKETQYFGPGTRLLVL.

This clonotype has at least ten counts. The rearrangement links TRBV20-1 to TRBJ1-5; 8 bases match TRBD1. This CDR3 region has 19 residues. J lost 1 base, V lost 0 bases, and 14 bases had no gene match. Germline V gene data show CDR1 as DFQATT and CDR2 as SNEGSKA (reference sequence). CDR3 amino acids: CSARDYYDRGPPSNQPQHF. DNA for the CDR3: TGCAGTGCTAGAGATTACTACGACAGGGGACCCCCCAGCAATCAGCCCCAGCATTTT.

This chain uses TRBV20-1 with TRBJ2-5, with 9 positions matching TRBD2. CDR1 is DFQATT and CDR2 is SNEGSKA in the germline V gene (reference sequence). This CDR3 has 15 residues. Trimming took 1 base from V and 5 from J; bases not matched to a gene: 8. CDR3 DNA: TGCAGTGCTAGAGTCGGAGCGGGAGGATTGGAGACCCAGTACTTC. Translation: CSARVGAGGLETQYF.

In DNA form, the CDR3 reads TGCAGCGTTGAAGACACAGGGAGGGCCTACGAGCAGTACTTC. It specifies CSVEDTGRAYEQYF. V and J are TRBV29-1 and TRBJ2-7; possible D gene TRBD2, 7 bases. Germline CDR1 is SQVTM and CDR2 is ANQGSEA. The V gene lost 0 bases and the J gene lost 2 bases, with 11 bases spanning the gap. The CDR3 contains 14 residues.

This chain uses TRBV7-2 with TRBJ1-2; the D is unclear. The V gene lost 1 base and the J gene lost 4 bases, with 10 bases spanning the gap. Per the germline V gene, CDR1 is SGHTA and CDR2 is FQGNSA. CDR3 length equals 14 residues. CDR3 residues: CASSLVYAGYGYTF. Written as DNA, the CDR3 is TGTGCCAGCAGCTTAGTCTATGCGGGCTATGGCTACACCTTC. Variable domain in full (rest from reference TRBV7-2 and TRBJ1-2): GAGVSQSPSNKVTEKGKDVELRCDPISGHTALYWYRQSLGQGLEFLIYFQGNSAPDKSGLPSDRFSAERTGGSVSTLTIQRTQQEDSAVYLCASSLVYAGYGYTFGSGTRLTVV.

This clonotype was found many times. The chain recombines TRBV30 with TRBJ2-3, with D hard to call. The CDR3 contains 15 residues. Per germline, CDR1 GTSNPN and CDR2 SVGIG (reference sequence). V lost 3 bases, J lost 1 base, and 14 bases lay in between. As DNA, the CDR3 is TGTGCCTGGAGAAACCGTTTTGCGGGCACAGATACGCAGTATTTT. This translates into CAWRNRFAGTDTQYF.

This clonotype was recorded at least ten times. The chain has TRBV20-1 and TRBJ2-7, with D perhaps TRBD2 (5 bases). With 3 bases removed from V and 0 bases from J, the gap between germline ends came to 18 bases. Germline CDR1 and CDR2: DFQATT and SNEGSKA (reference sequence). The CDR3 spans 16 residues. CDR3 residues: CSASPLWTGSSYEQYF. The CDR3 DNA is TGCAGTGCTAGCCCTTTATGGACGGGGAGCTCCTACGAGCAGTACTTC.

The sample holds many counts of this clonotype. The chain couples TRBV28 to TRBJ2-5; 7 positions match TRBD1. The CDR3 covers 14 residues. Germline V CDR1 and CDR2: MDHEN, SYDVKM. With V trimmed by 6 bases and J by 2 bases, 6 bases remained unmatched. The CDR3 region is CASSSRTGQETQYF. In DNA form, the CDR3 reads TGTGCCAGCAGCTCCAGGACAGGTCAAGAGACCCAGTACTTC.

Many counts were recorded for this clonotype. The genes are TRBV20-1 and TRBJ2-1; TRBD2 matches at 7 bases. The trim removed 0 bases at V and 2 bases at J, leaving 4 bases unmatched. From germline, CDR1 is DFQATT and CDR2 SNEGSKA (reference sequence). This CDR3 is built from 15 residues. The CDR3 DNA reads TGCAGTGCTAGAGATCCGAGCGGGGCCTACAATGAGCAGTTCTTC. Encoded protein: CSARDPSGAYNEQFF.

Many counts were recorded for this clonotype. The chain uses TRBV15 and TRBJ2-7; unclear D gene. The CDR3 runs to 13 residues. Germline V lookup: CDR1 LNHNV, CDR2 YYDKDF (reference sequence). V lost 0 bases and J lost 7, with 10 bases in between. The CDR3 DNA sequence: TGTGCCACCAGCAGAGACGAGGTGGGGGAGCAGTACTTC. It specifies CATSRDEVGEQYF.